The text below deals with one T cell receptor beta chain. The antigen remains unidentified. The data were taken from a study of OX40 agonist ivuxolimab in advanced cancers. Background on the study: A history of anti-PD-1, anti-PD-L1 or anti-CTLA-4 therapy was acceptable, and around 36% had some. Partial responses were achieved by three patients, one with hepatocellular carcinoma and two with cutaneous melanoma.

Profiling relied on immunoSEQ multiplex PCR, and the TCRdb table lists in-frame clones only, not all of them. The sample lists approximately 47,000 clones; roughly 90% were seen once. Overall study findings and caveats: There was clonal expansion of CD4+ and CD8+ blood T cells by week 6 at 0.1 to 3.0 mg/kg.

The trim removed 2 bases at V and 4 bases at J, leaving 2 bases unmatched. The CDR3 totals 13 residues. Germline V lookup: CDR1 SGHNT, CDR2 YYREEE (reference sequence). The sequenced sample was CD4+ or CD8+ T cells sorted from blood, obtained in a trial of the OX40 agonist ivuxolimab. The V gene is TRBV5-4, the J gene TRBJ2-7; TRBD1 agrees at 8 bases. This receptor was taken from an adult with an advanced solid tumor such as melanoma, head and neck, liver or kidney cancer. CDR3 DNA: TGTGCCAGCAGCTTAACAGGGGGGTACGAGCAGTACTTC. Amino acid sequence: CASSLTGGYEQYF. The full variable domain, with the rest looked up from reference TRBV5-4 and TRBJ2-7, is ETGVTQSPTHLIKTRGQQVTLRCSSQSGHNTVSWYQQALGQGPQFIFQYYREEENGRGNFPPRFSGLQFPNYSSELNVNALELDDSALYLCASSLTGGYEQYFGPGTRLTVT.